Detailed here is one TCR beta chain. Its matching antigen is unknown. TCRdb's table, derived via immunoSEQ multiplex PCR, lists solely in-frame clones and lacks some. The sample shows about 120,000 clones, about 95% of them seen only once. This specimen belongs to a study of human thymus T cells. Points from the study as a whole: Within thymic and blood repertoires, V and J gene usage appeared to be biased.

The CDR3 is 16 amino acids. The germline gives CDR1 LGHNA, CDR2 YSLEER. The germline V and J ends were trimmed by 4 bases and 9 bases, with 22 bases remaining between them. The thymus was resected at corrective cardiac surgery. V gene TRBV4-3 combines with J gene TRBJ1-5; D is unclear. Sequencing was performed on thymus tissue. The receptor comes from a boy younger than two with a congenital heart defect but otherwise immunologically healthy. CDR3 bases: TGCGCCAGCAGCCCGTCGCGGCTATACTCCGTGGGGCCCCAGCATTTT. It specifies CASSPSRLYSVGPQHF.